These 12 T cell receptor beta chains were sequenced from one sample in a study of cytomegalovirus exposure and HLA in healthy donors. PCR was performed using 60 Vbeta and 13 Jbeta primers. Clones were read by immunoSEQ multiplex PCR, and TCRdb kept only the in-frame ones, dropping some. The sample has 65,000 to 75,000 clones, about 74% seen once; the top ten hold roughly 10%. Material: PBMCs. These receptor sequences come from a woman in her fifties or sixties in good health and CMV-seropositive.

This chain joins TRBV2 and TRBJ1-2; D may be TRBD1 (6 bases). The CDR3 spans 14 residues. Germline lookup yields CDR1 SNHLY and CDR2 FYNNEI. Deletions cut 3 bases from V and 4 bases from J, with 12 bases between. The CDR3 sequence is CASSEGALSYGYTF. The CDR3 DNA follows: TGTGCCAGCAGTGAGGGGGCCCTATCCTATGGCTACACCTTC.

The chain has TRBV7-9 and TRBJ1-1; 7 bases agree with TRBD1. This CDR3 comprises 13 residues. Trimming took 8 bases from V and 4 from J; bases not matched to a gene: 7. Looked up from germline, CDR1 is SEHNR and CDR2 is FQNEAQ (reference sequence). The CDR3 reads CASYRGGITEAFF. DNA of the CDR3: TGTGCCAGCTACAGGGGTGGTATCACTGAAGCTTTCTTT.

The chain couples TRBV7-9 to TRBJ2-5, with D uncertain. Germline CDR1 is SEHNR and CDR2 is FQNEAQ (reference sequence). Trimming cost V 5 bases and J 1 base, with 11 bases left between them. This CDR3 region has 14 residues. The DNA of the CDR3 is TGTGCCAGCAGCAGAGCCCCCACCCAAGAGACCCAGTACTTC. Translating it yields CASSRAPTQETQYF.

The chain carries TRBV19 and TRBJ1-5; a possible D gene is TRBD1 (6 bases). Germline CDR1 LNHDA, CDR2 SQIVND (reference sequence). The CDR3 consists of 13 residues. V was clipped by 6 bases and J by 6 bases, with 12 bases between them. As DNA, the CDR3 is TGTGCCAGTAGGTACGAAGGGGGTCAGCCCCAGCATTTT. It yields the protein CASRYEGGQPQHF. Drawing the rest from reference TRBV19 and TRBJ1-5, the complete variable domain is DGGITQSPKYLFRKEGQNVTLSCEQNLNHDAMYWYRQDPGQGLRLIYYSQIVNDFQKGDIAEGYSVSREKKESFPLTVTSAQKNPTAFYLCASRYEGGQPQHFGDGTRLSIL.

The chain combines TRBV19 with TRBJ2-5; 7 positions match TRBD1. The tail of the sequence fits TRBJ2-7 better, so the J call may be wrong. CDR1 and CDR2 (germline): LNHDA, SQIVND (reference sequence). The CDR3 is made up of 15 amino acids. The CDR3 nucleotides are TGTGCCAGTAGCGCCCCCGGGACAGATAACTACGAGCAGTACTTC. It yields the protein CASSAPGTDNYEQYF.

In this sample, this clone turned up a few times. This chain uses TRBV5-5 with TRBJ1-1, with TRBD1 as a possible D gene (6 bases). The germline gives CDR1 SGHKS, CDR2 YYEKEE (reference sequence). The V gene lost 4 bases and the J gene lost 0 bases, with 13 bases spanning the gap. The CDR3 runs to 15 residues. The CDR3 region has the DNA TGTGCCAGCAGCCCCGGGGACACCATGAACACTGAAGCTTTCTTT. Its protein is CASSPGDTMNTEAFF. The full variable domain, in which reference TRBV5-5 and TRBJ1-1 provide the parts outside the CDR3, is DAGVTQSPTHLIKTRGQQVTLRCSPISGHKSVSWYQQVLGQGPQFIFQYYEKEERGRGNFPDRFSARQFPNYSSELNVNALLLGDSALYLCASSPGDTMNTEAFFGQGTRLTVV.

This sequence joins TRBV9 and TRBJ1-1; D is possibly TRBD1 (6 bases). Trimming pared 3 bases from V and 3 bases from J, leaving 18 bases between. CDR1 and CDR2 (germline): SGDLS, YYNGEE. This CDR3 spans 16 amino acids. The CDR3 loop is CASSGGTYRVHTEAFF. In DNA, the CDR3 is TGTGCCAGCAGCGGAGGAACCTACAGGGTCCACACTGAAGCTTTCTTT. The complete variable domain, with remaining parts taken from reference TRBV9 and TRBJ1-1, reads DSGVTQTPKHLITATGQRVTLRCSPRSGDLSVYWYQQSLDQGLQFLIQYYNGEERAKGNILERFSAQQFPDLHSELNLSSLELGDSALYFCASSGGTYRVHTEAFFGQGTRLTVV.

In DNA form, the CDR3 reads TGTGCCAGCTCACTTTTGACCGGGACTAGCGGTGGTGAGCAGTTCTTC. Amino acids: CASSLLTGTSGGEQFF. This chain links TRBV18 with TRBJ2-1; 11 bases line up with TRBD2. Germline CDR1 is KGHSH and CDR2 is LQKENI. After removal of 4 bases from V and 9 bases from J, the junction contained 11 bases not matched to a gene. The CDR3 loop spans 16 amino acids.

The rearrangement uses TRBV4-1 and TRBJ2-1; the D is unclear. Germline values: CDR1 MGHRA, CDR2 YSYEKL. This CDR3 contains 16 residues. V was trimmed by 1 base and J by 7 bases, leaving 17 bases between them. CDR3 amino acids: CASSQGETEPLNEQFF. In DNA form, the CDR3 reads TGCGCCAGCAGCCAAGGCGAAACAGAGCCCTTAAATGAGCAGTTCTTC.

The rearrangement joins TRBV12-5 to TRBJ1-4; 10 bases align to TRBD1. This CDR3 has 15 amino acids. V lost 5 bases, J lost 8 bases, and 8 bases stayed unmatched. Per the germline V gene, CDR1 is LGHNT and CDR2 is FRNRAP. DNA for the CDR3: TGTGCTAGTGGTGCGAGCGGGACAGGGGAAGAAAAACTGTTTTTT. Amino acids: CASGASGTGEEKLFF.

The CDR3 region is CASSGLAGDHTGELFF. In nucleotides, the CDR3 is TGCGCCAGCAGTGGACTAGCGGGAGACCACACCGGGGAGCTGTTTTTT. The rearrangement links TRBV5-1 to TRBJ2-2, with 13 nucleotides matching TRBD2. This CDR3 contains 16 residues. Trimming removed 5 bases from V and 3 bases from J; junction bases left unmatched: 4. Germline-derived CDR1 and CDR2 are SGHRS and YFSETQ.

This clone was observed a handful of times. CDR3 bases: TGTGCCAGCAGAGGAATCCGGGACACCTACGGGGCTAAGCATGGCTACACCTTC. This gives the protein CASRGIRDTYGAKHGYTF. The chain carries TRBV2 and TRBJ1-2, with a possible D match to TRBD1 (6 bases). The V end was cut by 6 bases, the J end by 6 bases, with 29 bases between. Germline CDR1 reads SNHLY; CDR2 reads FYNNEI. The CDR3 consists of 18 residues.